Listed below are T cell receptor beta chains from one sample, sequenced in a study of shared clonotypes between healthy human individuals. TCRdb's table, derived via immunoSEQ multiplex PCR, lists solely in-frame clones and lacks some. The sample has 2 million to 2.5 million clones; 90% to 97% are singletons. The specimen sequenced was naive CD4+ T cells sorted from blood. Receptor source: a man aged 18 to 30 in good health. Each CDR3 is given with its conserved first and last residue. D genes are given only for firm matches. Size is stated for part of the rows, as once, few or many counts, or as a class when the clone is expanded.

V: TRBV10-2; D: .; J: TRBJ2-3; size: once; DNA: TGCGCCAGCAGTGAAGGTCGGGGAGGGGGAACAGATACGCAGTATTTT; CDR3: CASSEGRGGGTDTQYF
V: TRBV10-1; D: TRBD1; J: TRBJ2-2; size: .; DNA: TGCGCCAGCAGTGAGCGGACAGGGAAGAACACCGGGGAGCTGTTTTTT; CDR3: CASSERTGKNTGELFF
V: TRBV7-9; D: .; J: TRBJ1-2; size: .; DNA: TGTGCCAGCAGCTTACCTTCCAGCTATGGCTACACCTTC; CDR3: CASSLPSSYGYTF
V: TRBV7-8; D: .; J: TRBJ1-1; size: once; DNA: TGTGCCAGCAGCTTAACCAGGGTCACTGAAGCTTTCTTT; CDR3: CASSLTRVTEAFF
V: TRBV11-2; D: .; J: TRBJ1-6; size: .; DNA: TGTGCCAGCAGCGCCCCGGGGACGTATAATTCACCCCTCCACTTT; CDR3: CASSAPGTYNSPLHF
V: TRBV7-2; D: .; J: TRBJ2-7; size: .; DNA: TGTGCCAGCAGCTCAACCCCAGACTACGAGCAGTACTTC; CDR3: CASSSTPDYEQYF
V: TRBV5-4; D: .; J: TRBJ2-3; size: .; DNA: TGTGCCAGCAGCTATGGGCCCGCGCTTAGCACAGATACGCAGTATTTT; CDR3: CASSYGPALSTDTQYF
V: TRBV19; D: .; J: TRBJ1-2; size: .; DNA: TGTGCCAGTCGACAGACCTCCTATGGCTACACCTTC; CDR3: CASRQTSYGYTF
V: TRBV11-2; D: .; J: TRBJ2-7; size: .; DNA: TGTGCCAGCCGCCCTCCAGGTTTGCAGCAGTACTTC; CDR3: CASRPPGLQQYF
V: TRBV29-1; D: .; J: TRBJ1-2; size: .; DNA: TGCAGCGTCCTAAGGGGCCCCAACTATGGCTACACCTTC; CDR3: CSVLRGPNYGYTF
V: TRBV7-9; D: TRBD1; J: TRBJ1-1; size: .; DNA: TGTGCCAGCGTAAGGTGGGCAGGGGGAGGAGGAACTGAAGCTTTCTTT; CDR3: CASVRWAGGGGTEAFF
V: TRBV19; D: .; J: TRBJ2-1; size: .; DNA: TGTGCCAGTAGGAGGGAAAATGAGCAGTTCTTC; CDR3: CASRRENEQFF
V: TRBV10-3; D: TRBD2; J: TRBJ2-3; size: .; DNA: TGTGCCATCATAAAGAAGGAGGCGGGAGCGCTCGACAAGGGAGATACGCAGTATTTT; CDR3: CAIIKKEAGALDKGDTQYF
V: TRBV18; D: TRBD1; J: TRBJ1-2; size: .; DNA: TGTGCCAGCTCACCGGACAGGGGGCCTGGTGGCTACACCTTC; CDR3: CASSPDRGPGGYTF
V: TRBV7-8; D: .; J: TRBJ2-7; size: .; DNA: TGTGCCAGCAGCTTAATGGGGACTGCCTCCTACGAGCAGTACTTC; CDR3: CASSLMGTASYEQYF
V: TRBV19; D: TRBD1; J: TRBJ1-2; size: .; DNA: TGTGCCAGTAGTCCTGGGACAGGGAACTATGGCTACACCTTC; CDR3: CASSPGTGNYGYTF
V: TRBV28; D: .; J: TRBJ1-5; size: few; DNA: TGTGCCAGCAGTTTGGCCGGGGGCAATCAGCCCCAGCATTTT; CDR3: CASSLAGGNQPQHF
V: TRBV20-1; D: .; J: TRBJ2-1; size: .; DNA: TGCAGTGCCAGAAGGGATGAGCAGTTCTTC; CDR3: CSARRDEQFF
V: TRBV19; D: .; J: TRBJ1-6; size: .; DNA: TGTGCCAGTAGTCCTGGTTCTCATAATTCACCCCTCCACTTT; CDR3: CASSPGSHNSPLHF
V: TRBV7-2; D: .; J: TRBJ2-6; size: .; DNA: TGTGCCAGCAGCTTTTCACCCGGGGCCAACGTCCTGACTTTC; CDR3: CASSFSPGANVLTF
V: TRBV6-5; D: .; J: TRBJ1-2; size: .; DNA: TGTGCCAGCAGTTCCCCAGGGGAGGGCTACACCTTC; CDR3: CASSSPGEGYTF
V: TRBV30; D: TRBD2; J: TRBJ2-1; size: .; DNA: TGTGCCTGGACCCCTCGACTAGCAGACAATGAGCAGTTCTTC; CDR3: CAWTPRLADNEQFF
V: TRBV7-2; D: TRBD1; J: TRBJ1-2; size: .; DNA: TGTGCCAGCAGGCACTACCTGGGACAGAACTATGGCTACACCTTC; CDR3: CASRHYLGQNYGYTF
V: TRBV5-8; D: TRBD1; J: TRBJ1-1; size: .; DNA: TGTGCCACCACCGTACCCGGGACAGGGGTCACTGAAGCTTTCTTT; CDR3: CATTVPGTGVTEAFF
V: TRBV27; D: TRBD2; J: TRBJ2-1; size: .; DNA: TGTGCCAGCAGTTCCCCAACTAGCGGGAACAATGAGCAGTTCTTC; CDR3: CASSSPTSGNNEQFF
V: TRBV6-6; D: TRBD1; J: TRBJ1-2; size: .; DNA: TGTGCCAGCCTGCGACAGGGGGATGGCTACACCTTC; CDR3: CASLRQGDGYTF
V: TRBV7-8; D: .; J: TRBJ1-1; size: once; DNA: TGTGCCAGCAGCTTAGTAACCGGGAGGGCTGAAGCTTTCTTT; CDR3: CASSLVTGRAEAFF
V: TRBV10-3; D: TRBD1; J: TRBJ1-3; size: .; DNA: TGTGCCATCAGTGACCGCGCCTCGACAGGGACAACTGGAAACACCATATATTTT; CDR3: CAISDRASTGTTGNTIYF
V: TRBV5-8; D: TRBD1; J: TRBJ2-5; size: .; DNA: TGTGCCAGCAGCCGTAGGACAGGGGGAGGAGAGACCCAGTACTTC; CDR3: CASSRRTGGGETQYF
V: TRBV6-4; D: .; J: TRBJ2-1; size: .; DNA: TGTGCCAGCACGGAGCGGAACTCATACAATGAGCAGTTCTTC; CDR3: CASTERNSYNEQFF
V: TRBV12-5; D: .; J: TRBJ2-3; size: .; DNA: TGTGCTAGTGGTTTGGGCGGGAGCACAGATACGCAGTATTTT; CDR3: CASGLGGSTDTQYF
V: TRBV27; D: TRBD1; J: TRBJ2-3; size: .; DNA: TGTGCCAGCAGTAAGCCGGGACAGGGGAGGACAGATACGCAGTATTTT; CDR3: CASSKPGQGRTDTQYF
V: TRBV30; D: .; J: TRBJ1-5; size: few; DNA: TGTGCCTGGAGTGTCGGGCAGGGATACGACAATCAGCCCCAGCATTTT; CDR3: CAWSVGQGYDNQPQHF
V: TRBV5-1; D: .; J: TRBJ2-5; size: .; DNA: TGCGCCAGCAGCTTGGGCCTCAGGCAAGAGACCCAGTACTTC; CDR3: CASSLGLRQETQYF
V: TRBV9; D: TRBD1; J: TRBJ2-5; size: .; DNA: TGTGCCAGCAGCGTGGGGACAGGGAAGGAGACCCAGTACTTC; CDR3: CASSVGTGKETQYF
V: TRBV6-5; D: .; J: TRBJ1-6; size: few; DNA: TGTGCCAGCAGAGATTCAGGGGTCTCACCCCTCCACTTT; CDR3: CASRDSGVSPLHF
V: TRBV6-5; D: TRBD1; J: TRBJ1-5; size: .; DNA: TGTGCCAGCAGACTACAGGGGGCGGGCAATCAGCCCCAGCATTTT; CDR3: CASRLQGAGNQPQHF
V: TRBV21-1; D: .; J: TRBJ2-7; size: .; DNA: TGTGCCAGCAGCAAACCTCTCCTGTCAGACGAGCAGTACTTC; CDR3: CASSKPLLSDEQYF
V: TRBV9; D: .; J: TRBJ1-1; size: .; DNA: TGTGCCAGCAGCACCCGGAGGAGGGTTCTGGTGAACACTGAAGCTTTCTTT; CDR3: CASSTRRRVLVNTEAFF
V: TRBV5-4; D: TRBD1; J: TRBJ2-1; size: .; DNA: TGTGCCAGCAGTTGGGACAGCCCCGGCTACAATGAGCAGTTCTTC; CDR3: CASSWDSPGYNEQFF
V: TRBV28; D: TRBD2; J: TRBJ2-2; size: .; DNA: TGTGCCAGCAGTTCTCTAGCGGGGGCCCCTGGCGGGGAGCTGTTTTTT; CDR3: CASSSLAGAPGGELFF
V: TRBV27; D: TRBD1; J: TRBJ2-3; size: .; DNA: TGTGCCAGCAGTTTCCGGGACAGGGGAGGGGGTACGCAGTATTTT; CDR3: CASSFRDRGGGTQYF
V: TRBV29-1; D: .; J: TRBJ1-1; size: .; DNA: TGCAGCGTTGACCGCCTCGGGGACACTGAAGCTTTCTTT; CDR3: CSVDRLGDTEAFF
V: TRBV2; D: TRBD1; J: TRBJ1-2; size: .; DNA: TGTGCCAGCAGATTGGACAGGGGTAACTATGGCTACACCTTC; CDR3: CASRLDRGNYGYTF
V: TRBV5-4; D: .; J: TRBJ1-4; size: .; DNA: TGTGCCAGCAGCTTGCGCAGTGGGTCGTCAGCAACTAATGAAAAACTGTTTTTT; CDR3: CASSLRSGSSATNEKLFF
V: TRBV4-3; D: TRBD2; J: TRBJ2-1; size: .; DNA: TGCGCCAGCAGCGTACTAGCGGGAGGTACCGCCACCTACAATGAGCAGTTCTTC; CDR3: CASSVLAGGTATYNEQFF
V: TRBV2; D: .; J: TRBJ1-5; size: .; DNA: TGTGCCAGCAGTGAAGCAGGCCGGACCGTGGATCAGCCCCAGCATTTT; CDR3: CASSEAGRTVDQPQHF
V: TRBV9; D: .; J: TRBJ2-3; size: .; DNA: TGTGCCAGCAGCGTAGATAACCCTTACACAGATACGCAGTATTTT; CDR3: CASSVDNPYTDTQYF
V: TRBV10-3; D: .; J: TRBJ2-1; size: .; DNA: TGTGCCATCAGTGAGTCGAAGAGCTCCTACAATGAGCAGTTCTTC; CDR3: CAISESKSSYNEQFF
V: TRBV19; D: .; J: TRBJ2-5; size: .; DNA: TGTGCCAGTAGTATAGACGGGGGTAGGGAGACCCAGTACTTC; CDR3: CASSIDGGRETQYF
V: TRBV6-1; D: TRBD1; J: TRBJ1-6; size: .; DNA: TGTGCCAGCAGTCCCAGGGGGGTAGATGATTCACCCCTCCACTTT; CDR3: CASSPRGVDDSPLHF
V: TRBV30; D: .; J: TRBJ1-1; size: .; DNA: TGTGCCTGGAGTGTGAGAGTTCTAGACACTGAAGCTTTCTTT; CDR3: CAWSVRVLDTEAFF
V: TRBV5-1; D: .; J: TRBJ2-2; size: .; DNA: TGCGCCAGCAGGGGGGACTTTACCACCGGGGAGCTGTTTTTT; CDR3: CASRGDFTTGELFF
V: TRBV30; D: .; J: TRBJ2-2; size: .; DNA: TGTGCCTGGAGCCGGCTTGCGAACACCGGGGAGCTGTTTTTT; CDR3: CAWSRLANTGELFF
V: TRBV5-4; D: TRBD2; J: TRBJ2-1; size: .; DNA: TGTGCCAGCAGCTTGGCGGGGCAGCGGGGGATCTACAATGAGCAGTTCTTC; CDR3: CASSLAGQRGIYNEQFF